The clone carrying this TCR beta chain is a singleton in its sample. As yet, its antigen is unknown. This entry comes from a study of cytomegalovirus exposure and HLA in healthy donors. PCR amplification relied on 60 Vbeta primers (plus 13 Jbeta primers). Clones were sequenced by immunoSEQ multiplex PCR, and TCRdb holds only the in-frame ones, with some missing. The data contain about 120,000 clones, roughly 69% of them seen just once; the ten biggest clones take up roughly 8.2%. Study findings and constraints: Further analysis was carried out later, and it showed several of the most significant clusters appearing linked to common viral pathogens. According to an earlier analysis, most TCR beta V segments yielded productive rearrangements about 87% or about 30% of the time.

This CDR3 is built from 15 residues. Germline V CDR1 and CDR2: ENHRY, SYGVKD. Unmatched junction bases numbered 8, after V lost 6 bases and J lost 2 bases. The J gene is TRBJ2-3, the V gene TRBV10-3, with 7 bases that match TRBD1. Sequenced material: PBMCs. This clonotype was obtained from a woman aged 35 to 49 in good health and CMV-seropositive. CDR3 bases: TGTGCCATCAGCCTGGACAGGACCAACACAGATACGCAGTATTTT. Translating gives CAISLDRTNTDTQYF.